What follows are 15 T cell receptor beta chains derived from one specimen sequenced in a study of blood T cell repertoires in COVID-19. Using immunoSEQ multiplex PCR, the repertoire was profiled, and TCRdb retains in-frame clones only, with some absent. The table records roughly 52,000 clones, about 82% of them present only once. The sample consisted of peripheral blood. The receptors originated from a woman aged 80 or over with acute or convalescent COVID-19.

The gene calls are TRBV7-6 and TRBJ1-6; D may be TRBD1 (5 bases). The CDR3 totals 16 residues. The V end lost 5 bases, the J end lost 5 bases, and 16 bases lay between the germline ends. Per the germline V gene, CDR1 is SGHVS and CDR2 is FNYEAQ. The CDR3 nucleotides read TGTGCCAGCAGCCCAACAGGCAGAACAAATAATTCACCCCTCCACTTT. Translation: CASSPTGRTNNSPLHF.

The chain combines TRBV10-1 with TRBJ2-3; 7 bases map to TRBD2. This CDR3 region has 15 residues. Germline V CDR1 and CDR2: WNHNN, SYGVQD (reference sequence). V trimming: 3 bases; J trimming: 2 bases; junction bases outside the gene matches: 5. In DNA, the CDR3 is TGCGCCAGCAGTGATCTAGCGGAGTACACAGATACGCAGTATTTT. It yields the protein CASSDLAEYTDTQYF.

The V gene is TRBV14, the J gene TRBJ1-2; D perhaps matches TRBD1 (6 bases). Germline assignment: CDR1 SGHDN and CDR2 FVKESK. The CDR3 runs 15 residues. Trimming shortened V by 1 base and J by 2 bases, and 11 bases separated the two germline ends. The CDR3 DNA reads TGTGCCAGCAGCCAAGTATCAGGGGCCAACTATGGCTACACCTTC. Its translation is CASSQVSGANYGYTF.

The gene calls are TRBV7-9 and TRBJ1-1; perhaps TRBD1 as D (6 bases). This CDR3 comprises 15 residues. Trimming left V 5 bases short and J 5 bases short, with 18 bases between. CDR1 is SEHNR, CDR2 FQNEAQ, per germline (reference sequence). The CDR3 here is CASSPPTGHGTEAFF. The CDR3 coding sequence is TGTGCCAGCAGCCCCCCTACGGGACACGGGACTGAAGCTTTCTTT. The full variable domain, completed using reference TRBV7-9 and TRBJ1-1, is DTGVSQNPRHKITKRGQNVTFRCDPISEHNRLYWYRQTLGQGPEFLTYFQNEAQLEKSRLLSDRFSAERPKGSFSTLEIQRTEQGDSAMYLCASSPPTGHGTEAFFGQGTRLTVV.

The rearrangement links TRBV5-1 to TRBJ1-3; D not certain. The CDR3 has 14 amino acids. Trimming shortened V by 3 bases and J by 1 base, and 8 bases separated the two germline ends. Germline CDR1 is SGHRS and CDR2 is YFSETQ. This chain's CDR3 is CASSYSGSGNTIYF. The CDR3 nucleotides read TGCGCCAGCAGCTATTCGGGGTCTGGAAACACCATATATTTT.

The J gene is TRBJ2-5, the V gene TRBV12-3 or TRBV12-4; unclear D gene. V shed 8 bases and J shed 1 base, with 11 bases lying between them. CDR3 length equals 13 residues. The CDR3 nucleotides are TGTGCCAGCGGCCGTTCGGGCCAAGAGACCCAGTACTTC. Its protein product is CASGRSGQETQYF.

The chain couples TRBV12-5 to TRBJ2-3; 8 nucleotides agree with TRBD2. The CDR3 length is 14 residues. Germline trimming cut 6 bases from V and 7 bases from J; bases unmatched to any gene: 9. The germline gives CDR1 LGHNT, CDR2 FRNRAP. CDR3 nucleotides: TGTGCTAGTGGACCAGCGGGGGCCGCTTATACGCAGTATTTT. Translation gives CASGPAGAAYTQYF.

The gene calls are TRBV4-2 and TRBJ1-2; 7 positions agree with TRBD1. CDR1 and CDR2 (germline): LGHNA, YNFKEQ. The ends lost 2 bases at V and 8 bases at J; junction bases unmatched: 11. This CDR3 comprises 15 residues. The CDR3, as DNA: TGTGCCAGCAGCCAACATAAACAGGGGTACGGCGGCTACACCTTC. This sequence encodes CASSQHKQGYGGYTF.

This clone turned up a few times. This chain uses TRBV19 with TRBJ2-2, with unresolved D. V gave up 2 bases and J gave up 1 base, with 5 bases separating them. The germline V gene has CDR1 LNHDA and CDR2 SQIVND (reference sequence). This CDR3 has 14 residues. CDR3 sequence reads: CASSIRRNTGELFF. In nucleotides, the CDR3 is TGTGCCAGTAGTATACGTAGGAACACCGGGGAGCTGTTTTTT.

The rearrangement links TRBV6-4 to TRBJ1-5; unclear D gene. Trimming took off 10 bases at V and 7 bases at J, with 14 bases between the two ends. Germline CDR1 and CDR2: MRHNA and SNTAGT. The CDR3 contains 12 residues. Written as DNA, the CDR3 is TGTGCCAACCGCGAACCTTGGCAGCCCCAGCATTTT. Amino acids: CANREPWQPQHF.

This chain links TRBV15 with TRBJ1-3, with D maybe TRBD1 (6 bases). V was cut by 0 bases and J by 4 bases, with 13 bases left in between. The CDR3 totals 16 residues. Germline CDR1 is LNHNV and CDR2 is YYDKDF (reference sequence). This CDR3 reads CATSRDLAGAGNTIYF. The DNA for the CDR3 is TGTGCCACCAGCAGAGATCTGGCGGGGGCCGGAAACACCATATATTTT.

A word on this clone: Its ends do not fully match the called genes, so a read error is possible. Within the sample, other DNA sequences also encode this same CDR3. The V call is TRBV27, the J call TRBJ1-5; no firm D call. The CDR3 consists of 12 residues. CDR1 is MNHEY and CDR2 is SMNVEV in the germline V gene (reference sequence). This CDR3 reads CASSGSNQPQHF. The CDR3 coding sequence is TGTGCCAGCAGCGGTAGCAATCAGCCTCAGCATTTT.

The chain is built from TRBV10-2 and TRBJ2-3; a weak D match, TRBD1 (5 bases). CDR1 WSHSY and CDR2 SAAADI come from the germline V gene. Trimming removed 0 bases from V and 0 bases from J, with 13 bases in between. The CDR3 covers 17 residues. DNA for the CDR3: TGCGCCAGCAGTGAGTCAGACTTGGGGCCTAGCACAGATACGCAGTATTTT. Translated, it gives CASSESDLGPSTDTQYF.

V is TRBV5-1 and J is TRBJ2-7; 8 bases agree with TRBD1. Trimming took 3 bases from V and 7 from J; bases not matched to a gene: 6. This CDR3 is built from 13 residues. Germline values: CDR1 SGHRS, CDR2 YFSETQ. CDR3 in amino acids: CASSSQGVGEQYF. CDR3 sequence (DNA): TGCGCCAGCAGCTCACAGGGGGTTGGGGAGCAGTACTTC.

This chain connects TRBV13 to TRBJ1-2, with 9 positions matching TRBD1. V lost 5 bases and J lost 8; bases outside the gene matches: 9. This CDR3 has 14 amino acids. Germline V lookup: CDR1 PRHDT, CDR2 FYEKMQ (reference sequence). CDR3 protein: CASSLGQGNWGYTF. CDR3 nucleotides: TGTGCCAGCAGCCTGGGACAGGGAAATTGGGGCTACACCTTC.